What follows are 15 T cell receptor beta chains derived from one specimen sequenced in a study of blood T cells in healthy people across ages. A sample-barcoded 5' primer and a J-beta primer mix were used in a second PCR of about 7 to 12 cycles. One entry per CDR3 protein results from TCRdb running MiXCR on the 5' RACE reads. The sample yields roughly 730,000 distinct CDR3 sequences, 56% seen once. The source material was blood. The source is a man in his forties or fifties in good health.

Regarding this clonotype: One end of the junction does not line up with germline, which may come from a read error. V is TRBV28 and J is TRBJ1-4; D gene uncertain. The CDR3 consists of 14 residues. The V gene's germline CDR1 is MDHEN and CDR2 SYDVKM. As DNA, the CDR3 is TGTGTCAGCAGTCCCCCTCAGAGCCCCAGAGGACTGTTTTTT. It codes for CVSSPPQSPRGLFF.

This clonotype was counted only a few times. This chain uses TRBV29-1 with TRBJ2-7; D gene unclear. V was clipped by 3 bases and J by 3 bases, with 15 bases between them. The CDR3 sequence is 14 residues long. Germline V CDR1 and CDR2: SQVTM, ANQGSEA. CDR3 sequence (DNA): TGCAGCGTTGAGGTTCGAGACACTGACTACGAGCAGTACTTC. Encoded protein: CSVEVRDTDYEQYF.

The chain is built from TRBV20-1 and TRBJ1-2; D perhaps matches TRBD1 (6 bases). This CDR3 is 14 amino acids long. V lost 7 bases to trimming and J lost 4 bases, with 19 bases between them. In germline, CDR1 is DFQATT, CDR2 SNEGSKA (reference sequence). CDR3 sequence (DNA): TGCAGTGTCCCGGTGGGGGCTTCGCTCTATGGCTACACCTTC. Translating it yields CSVPVGASLYGYTF.

The chain joins TRBV7-8 to TRBJ2-1, with no clear D. Trimming took off 7 bases at V and 3 bases at J, with 13 bases between the two ends. The CDR3 is made up of 14 amino acids. The germline gives CDR1 SGHVS, CDR2 FQNEAQ. This CDR3 is CASNPWPLYNEQFF. As DNA, the CDR3 is TGTGCCAGCAACCCATGGCCCCTCTACAATGAGCAGTTCTTC.

The chain links TRBV6-5 to TRBJ2-1; 13 bases match TRBD2. The J segment lost 8 bases and the V segment lost 4 bases, leaving 8 bases of the junction unmatched. Per germline, CDR1 MNHEY and CDR2 SVGAGI. CDR3 length: 16 residues. The CDR3 DNA reads as TGTGCCAGCAGTTGGGGGACTAGCGGGGAAGAAGATGAGCAGTTCTTC. The encoded protein is CASSWGTSGEEDEQFF.

In this sample, this clonotype turned up once. V is TRBV5-1 and J is TRBJ2-5; D is unclear. The ends were cut back, 4 bases at V and 3 bases at J, with 16 bases in the middle. The CDR3 has 15 amino acids. The germline CDR1 and CDR2 sequences are SGHRS and YFSETQ. Here the CDR3 reads CASSPSLDGEETQYF. For the CDR3, the DNA is TGCGCCAGCAGCCCCAGCCTTGATGGGGAAGAGACCCAGTACTTC.

The chain joins TRBV29-1 to TRBJ2-5; 14 nucleotides agree with TRBD2. There are 12 residues in the CDR3. After removal of 7 bases from V and 10 bases from J, the junction contained 5 bases not matched to a gene. From germline, CDR1 is SQVTM and CDR2 ANQGSEA. CDR3 protein: CSGRTSGRFQYF. DNA of the CDR3: TGCAGCGGGAGGACTAGCGGGAGGTTCCAGTACTTC.

This chain connects TRBV20-1 to TRBJ2-6, with D possibly TRBD2 on 6 matching bases. The germline V gene has CDR1 DFQATT and CDR2 SNEGSKA (reference sequence). Trimming stripped 1 base from V and 2 bases from J, with 15 bases between. CDR3 length: 17 residues. CDR3: CSARGYRGGTGANVLTF. The CDR3 coding sequence is TGCAGTGCTAGAGGGTACCGGGGAGGAACTGGGGCCAACGTCCTGACTTTC.

This sequence joins TRBV29-1 and TRBJ1-1, with D maybe TRBD1 (5 bases). The germline V gene encodes CDR1 SQVTM and CDR2 ANQGSEA. The CDR3 sequence is 14 residues long. Trimming took 3 bases from V and 4 from J, leaving 15 bases between them. The CDR3 sequence is CSVEGLTRGTEAFF. In nucleotides, the CDR3 is TGCAGCGTTGAGGGACTCACTAGGGGCACTGAAGCTTTCTTT.

In its sample, this clonotype was seen many times. The chain has TRBV7-9 and TRBJ2-5, with TRBD2 identical over 7 bases. V lost 6 bases, J lost 1 base, and 8 bases stayed unmatched. The length of the CDR3 is 15 residues. Germline V gives CDR1 SEHNR, CDR2 FQNEAQ (reference sequence). The CDR3 loop is CASRSTGTIQETQYF. CDR3 in DNA: TGTGCCAGCAGATCAACCGGGACTATCCAAGAGACCCAGTACTTC.

This clonotype was found a few times. J is TRBJ2-1 and V is TRBV4-1; D call uncertain. The V gene's germline CDR1 is MGHRA and CDR2 YSYEKL. CDR3 size: 13 residues. V was cut by 0 bases and J by 8 bases, with 8 bases left in between. For the CDR3, the DNA is TGCGCCAGCAGCCAAGATGAAGTCGATGAGCAGTTCTTC. Translation gives CASSQDEVDEQFF.

Only one count was recorded for this clonotype. The rearrangement links TRBV5-4 to TRBJ2-6; D possibly matches TRBD1 or TRBD2 (5 bases each). CDR1 and CDR2 (germline): SGHNT, YYREEE (reference sequence). CDR3 size: 20 residues. The CDR3 bases are TGTGCTTATCAGGGTGAAGGTTTAGGCAAGGGAGACCCTGGGGCCAACGTCCTGACTTTC. Translated, it gives CAYQGEGLGKGDPGANVLTF.

This clonotype came up a few times. The V call is TRBV12-3 or TRBV12-4, the J call TRBJ2-5; weak D call: TRBD1 (5 bases). The length of the CDR3 is 15 residues. Trimming removed 3 bases from V and 1 base from J, with 12 bases in between. In DNA, the CDR3 is TGTGCCAGCAGTTTCCCCAGGGTAGGCCAAGAGACCCAGTACTTC. It specifies CASSFPRVGQETQYF.

CDR3: CASSPLDGEKLFF. CDR3 in DNA: TGTGCCAGCAGCCCTCTGGATGGGGAAAAACTGTTTTTT. The chain links TRBV14 to TRBJ1-4; D is ambiguous. The CDR3 has 13 amino acids. Germline V gene sequence: CDR1 SGHDN, CDR2 FVKESK. V gave up 4 bases and J gave up 8 bases, with 11 bases separating them.

The CDR3 is CASSSTSGHNEQFF. The CDR3 bases are TGTGCCAGCAGCTCGACTAGCGGTCACAATGAGCAGTTCTTC. V and J are TRBV7-3 and TRBJ2-1; 9 bases are a match to TRBD2. V dropped 4 bases and J dropped 5; count of bases not matched to a gene: 3. The V gene's germline CDR1 is SGHTA and CDR2 FQGTGA. CDR3 length equals 14 residues. The full variable domain, its missing parts supplied by reference TRBV7-3 and TRBJ2-1, is GAGVSQTPSNKVTEKGKYVELRCDPISGHTALYWYRQSLGQGPEFLIYFQGTGAADDSGLPNDRFFAVRPEGSVSTLKIQRTERGDSAVYLCASSSTSGHNEQFFGPGTRLTVL.